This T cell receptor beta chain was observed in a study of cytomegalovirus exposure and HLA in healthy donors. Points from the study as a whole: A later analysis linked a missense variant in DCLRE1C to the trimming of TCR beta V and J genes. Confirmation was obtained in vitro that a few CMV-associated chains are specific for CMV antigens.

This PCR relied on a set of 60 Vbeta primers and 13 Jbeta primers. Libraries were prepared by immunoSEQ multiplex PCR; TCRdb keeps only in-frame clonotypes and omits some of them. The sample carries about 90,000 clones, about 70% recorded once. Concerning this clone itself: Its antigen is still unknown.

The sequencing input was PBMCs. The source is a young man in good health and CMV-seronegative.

The CDR3 region is CAWSVGLAYEQYF. Here the CDR3 DNA reads TGTGCCTGGAGTGTAGGTCTAGCCTACGAGCAGTACTTC. The chain has TRBV30 and TRBJ2-7, with D hard to call. Germline V gives CDR1 GTSNPN, CDR2 SVGIG (reference sequence). The CDR3 runs to 13 residues. The V gene lost 0 bases and the J gene lost 2 bases, with 8 bases spanning the gap.